Following are 21 T cell receptor beta chains from one sample sequenced in a study of blood T cells in healthy people across ages. A second PCR, run for about 7 to 12 cycles, used a sample-barcoded 5' primer plus a J-beta primer mix. TCRdb analysed the 5' RACE reads with MiXCR anew, one entry per CDR3 protein. Among about 1.1 million distinct CDR3 sequences listed, around two fifths were seen once. Material for sequencing was blood. These receptors all come from a man aged 18 to 35 in good health.

The rearrangement joins TRBV6-2 or TRBV6-3 to TRBJ2-6; 9 bases line up with TRBD1. Germline V lookup: CDR1 MNHEY, CDR2 SVGEGT. V shed 6 bases and J 6 bases; nucleotides not matched to a gene: 12. CDR3 length: 17 residues. The CDR3 nucleotides read TGTGCCAGCAGCTACACCGGGACAGGGTACTTGGCCAACGTCCTGACTTTC. The encoded protein is CASSYTGTGYLANVLTF.

The chain is built from TRBV11-1 and TRBJ2-1, with TRBD1 matching 9 bases. Germline CDR1 reads SGHAT; CDR2 reads FQDESV (reference sequence). The CDR3 has 16 amino acids. The V and J ends lost 3 bases and 5 bases, in that order; junction bases with no gene match: 8. CDR3 DNA: TGTGCCAGCAGCTTCCCCGGGACAGGGTTCCACAATGAGCAGTTCTTC. This encodes CASSFPGTGFHNEQFF.

The chain employs TRBV14 and TRBJ2-1; 8 bases map to TRBD1. The CDR3 sequence is 16 residues long. The J segment lost 2 bases and the V segment lost 2 bases, leaving 5 bases of the junction unmatched. Germline V gene sequence: CDR1 SGHDN, CDR2 FVKESK. The CDR3 nucleotides read TGTGCCAGCAGCCAATTGGGGACAGGAGCCTACAATGAGCAGTTCTTC. Translation gives CASSQLGTGAYNEQFF.

This chain uses TRBV4-1 with TRBJ2-3, with TRBD1 matching 7 bases. Germline CDR1 MGHRA, CDR2 YSYEKL. Trimming cost V 2 bases and J 3 bases; bases outside gene matches: 20. The CDR3 totals 20 residues. CDR3 in DNA: TGCGCCAGCAGCCAAACGGCCCCACCAGCACAGGGGCGCAGGACAGATACGCAGTATTTT. This translates into CASSQTAPPAQGRRTDTQYF.

CDR3 amino acids: CAISRTGDGNEQFF. The CDR3 DNA is TGTGCCATCAGCCGGACAGGGGACGGCAATGAGCAGTTCTTC. The chain has TRBV10-3 and TRBJ2-1, with TRBD1 identical over 9 bases. Germline CDR1 is ENHRY and CDR2 is SYGVKD. This CDR3 region has 14 residues. Losses at the gene ends were 6 bases for V and 6 bases for J; bases not matched to a gene: 6.

This clonotype was observed a few times. The gene calls are TRBV20-1 and TRBJ2-1; TRBD2 aligns across 10 bases. Losses at the gene ends were 5 bases for V and 4 bases for J; bases not matched to a gene: 17. Germline assignment: CDR1 DFQATT and CDR2 SNEGSKA (reference sequence). The CDR3 is 18 amino acids. The CDR3 bases are TGCAGTGCTGGAGGAGGGACTAGCGCGGTCAGTCTTTACAATGAGCAGTTCTTC. Protein product: CSAGGGTSAVSLYNEQFF.

The chain combines TRBV15 with TRBJ1-1; maybe TRBD1 (6 bases). The CDR3 loop spans 12 amino acids. Germline-derived CDR1 and CDR2 are LNHNV and YYDKDF (reference sequence). The germline V and J ends were trimmed by 11 bases and 5 bases, with 15 bases remaining between them. In nucleotides, the CDR3 is TGTGCCGCCAATGCAGGGGCGACTGAAGCTTTCTTT. Translated: CAANAGATEAFF.

The chain links TRBV5-1 to TRBJ1-3; TRBD1 is a possible D gene (5 bases). Trimming took off 4 bases at V and 2 bases at J, with 13 bases between the two ends. The germline V gene encodes CDR1 SGHRS and CDR2 YFSETQ. This CDR3 is built from 15 residues. CDR3 bases: TGCGCCAGCAGCAAGATCTCAGGGACTGGAAACACCATATATTTT. This translates into CASSKISGTGNTIYF.

A remark on this clonotype: A single base separates this from a much larger clone, so it may be a read error. The V gene is TRBV27, the J gene TRBJ2-7; D is unresolved. V lost 6 bases, J lost 7 bases, and 10 bases lay in between. This CDR3 contains 11 residues. CDR1 and CDR2 (germline): MNHEY, SMNVEV (reference sequence). The CDR3 region is CASRVEDEQYF. CDR3 DNA: TGTGCCAGCAGGGTAGAGGATGAGCAGTACTTC.

About this clonotype itself: At one of its ends the junction is not consistent with the germline gene, which may arise from a read error. The rearrangement joins TRBV5-1 to TRBJ2-2, with 14 bases that match TRBD2. The CDR3 covers 20 residues. In germline, CDR1 is SGHRS, CDR2 YFSETQ. The CDR3 coding sequence is TGCGCCGGCAGCTCTCTAAGAGGGACTAGCGGGAGCGCGAACACCGGGGAGCTGTTTTTT. Its translation: CAGSSLRGTSGSANTGELFF.

This chain connects TRBV29-1 to TRBJ1-3; no firm D call. The length of the CDR3 is 12 residues. V was trimmed by 3 bases and J by 0 bases, leaving 3 bases between them. Germline V lookup: CDR1 SQVTM, CDR2 ANQGSEA. The CDR3 loop is CSVEDSGNTIYF. In nucleotides, the CDR3 is TGCAGCGTTGAGGACTCTGGAAACACCATATATTTT. Full variable domain (remainder filled in from reference TRBV29-1 and TRBJ1-3): SAVISQKPSRDICQRGTSLTIQCQVDSQVTMMFWYRQQPGQSLTLIATANQGSEATYESGFVIDKFPISRPNLTFSTLTVSNMSPEDSSIYLCSVEDSGNTIYFGEGSWLTVV.

This chain joins TRBV4-1 and TRBJ1-3; D not resolved. Germline assignment: CDR1 MGHRA and CDR2 YSYEKL. The CDR3 is 13 residues long. V dropped 4 bases and J dropped 14 bases, with 18 bases sitting between them. DNA for the CDR3: TGCGCCAGCAGCCCCCCCCGAGCCGAGAACCTATATTTT. This gives the protein CASSPPRAENLYF.

The V and J genes are TRBV19 and TRBJ2-1, with unresolved D. The CDR3 contains 15 residues. V was trimmed by 5 bases and J by 0 bases, leaving 11 bases between them. CDR1 LNHDA and CDR2 SQIVND come from the germline V gene (reference sequence). The CDR3 nucleotides read TGTGCCAGTAGTTCATCCTCTCGCTCCTACAATGAGCAGTTCTTC. As protein: CASSSSSRSYNEQFF.

The rearrangement links TRBV10-3 to TRBJ1-5; D is unclear. CDR1 ENHRY and CDR2 SYGVKD come from the germline V gene. The CDR3 is 16 residues long. V lost 2 bases and J lost 0, with 11 bases in between. CDR3 in amino acids: CAISERGGLSNQPQHF. The DNA of the CDR3 is TGTGCCATCAGTGAGCGTGGTGGACTTAGCAATCAGCCCCAGCATTTT.

The rearrangement links TRBV4-3 to TRBJ2-5; 10 positions match TRBD1. Matching the DNA end better, TRBJ2-7 makes the J call doubtful. The germline CDR1 and CDR2 sequences are LGHNA and YSLEER. The CDR3 is made up of 15 amino acids. The CDR3 nucleotides are TGCGCCAGCAGCCAAGCCGGGACAGGGGTAGACGAGCAGTACTTC. It translates to CASSQAGTGVDEQYF.

This clonotype appeared a few times. This chain connects TRBV27 to TRBJ2-1; D might be TRBD1 (6 bases). The CDR3 consists of 14 residues. Germline values: CDR1 MNHEY, CDR2 SMNVEV (reference sequence). Trimming pared 5 bases from V and 3 bases from J, leaving 11 bases between. In nucleotides, the CDR3 is TGTGCCAGCAGTAACCAGGGGATCTACAATGAGCAGTTCTTC. Its translation is CASSNQGIYNEQFF.

This clonotype was picked up a small number of times. The genes are TRBV7-2 and TRBJ2-1; no reliable D call. This CDR3 contains 13 residues. Germline V gene lookup returns CDR1 SGHTA and CDR2 FQGNSA. With 5 bases removed from V and 3 bases from J, the gap between germline ends came to 8 bases. Written as DNA, the CDR3 is TGTGCCAGCAGCGTAGAAGTCTACAATGAGCAGTTCTTC. Translated, it gives CASSVEVYNEQFF.

The chain links TRBV6-1 to TRBJ2-5, with 10 bases aligning to TRBD1. The germline V gene has CDR1 MNHNS and CDR2 SASEGT. CDR3 length: 15 residues. Losses at the gene ends were 5 bases for V and 3 bases for J; bases not matched to a gene: 6. The CDR3 protein is CASSPLTGGEETQYF. The CDR3 coding sequence is TGTGCCAGCAGTCCACTGACAGGGGGCGAAGAGACCCAGTACTTC.

The CDR3 loop is CASSPELAGEENEQFF. The CDR3 DNA is TGTGCCAGCAGCCCAGAACTAGCGGGGGAAGAGAATGAGCAGTTCTTC. V is TRBV3-1 and J is TRBJ2-1, with 11 positions matching TRBD2. The trim removed 4 bases at V and 7 bases at J, leaving 9 bases unmatched. The CDR3 runs to 16 residues. Germline V gene sequence: CDR1 LGHDT, CDR2 YNNKEL (reference sequence).

V is TRBV5-1 and J is TRBJ2-5; D is perhaps TRBD2 (5 bases). V gave up 4 bases and J gave up 7 bases, with 14 bases separating them. This CDR3 comprises 13 residues. Per the germline V gene, CDR1 is SGHRS and CDR2 is YFSETQ. CDR3 in amino acids: CASSEPALGTQYF. In nucleotides, the CDR3 is TGCGCCAGCAGCGAACCGGCACTAGGGACCCAGTACTTC.

This chain joins TRBV30 and TRBJ2-3; D remains unclear. CDR1 and CDR2 (germline): GTSNPN, SVGIG (reference sequence). CDR3 length equals 13 residues. Trimming took off 0 bases at V and 7 bases at J, with 11 bases between the two ends. As DNA, the CDR3 is TGTGCCTGGAGTGTTGGGCGGTTGAATACGCAGTATTTT. Translating it yields CAWSVGRLNTQYF.